This entry lists 17 T cell receptor beta chains sequenced from one sample in a study of cytomegalovirus exposure and HLA in healthy donors. Vbeta (60) and Jbeta (13) primers were used in the PCR. Clones were sequenced by immunoSEQ multiplex PCR, and TCRdb holds only the in-frame ones, with some missing. The sample holds around 150,000 clones, about four fifths seen once. The sequencing sample was made of PBMCs. These receptor sequences come from a man between 25 and 39 years old in good health and CMV-seronegative.

This clone appeared a few times. This chain uses TRBV28 with TRBJ1-1; 8 nucleotides line up with TRBD1. Germline loops: CDR1 MDHEN, CDR2 SYDVKM. This CDR3 comprises 13 residues. Losses at the gene ends were 9 bases for V and 1 base for J; bases not matched to a gene: 4. The CDR3 reads CASRRGPNTEAFF. In nucleotides, the CDR3 is TGTGCCAGTCGCAGGGGGCCGAACACTGAAGCTTTCTTT.

The chain recombines TRBV19 with TRBJ1-5; 8 nucleotides match TRBD1. This CDR3 has 15 residues. The junction had 10 bases not matched to a gene; V was cut back by 5 bases and J by 7 bases. The germline V gene encodes CDR1 LNHDA and CDR2 SQIVND (reference sequence). CDR3 nucleotide sequence: TGTGCCAGTAGTGAAAGACAGGGGACGGGGCAGCCCCAGCATTTT. It yields the protein CASSERQGTGQPQHF. Using reference TRBV19 and TRBJ1-5 for the parts outside the CDR3, the full variable domain is DGGITQSPKYLFRKEGQNVTLSCEQNLNHDAMYWYRQDPGQGLRLIYYSQIVNDFQKGDIAEGYSVSREKKESFPLTVTSAQKNPTAFYLCASSERQGTGQPQHFGDGTRLSIL.

The V call is TRBV7-4, the J call TRBJ2-4, with TRBD1 identical over 7 bases. Losses at the gene ends were 0 bases for V and 1 base for J; bases not matched to a gene: 12. CDR3 size: 19 residues. The germline gives CDR1 SGHVT, CDR2 SQSDAQ. CDR3 bases: TGTGCCAGCAGCTTAGCCGGACCGGGGACAGCTTCGGCCAAAAACATTCAGTACTTC. This encodes CASSLAGPGTASAKNIQYF.

The CDR3, as DNA: TGTGCCAGCAGTGAAAGGACAGGGGGATACACCGGGGAGCTGTTTTTT. It specifies CASSERTGGYTGELFF. The chain is built from TRBV2 and TRBJ2-2; 10 bases align to TRBD1. CDR1 and CDR2 from the germline V gene are SNHLY and FYNNEI. J lost 3 bases, V lost 2 bases, and 3 bases had no gene match. There are 16 residues in the CDR3. The variable domain in full, completed from reference TRBV2 and TRBJ2-2, reads EPEVTQTPSHQVTQMGQEVILRCVPISNHLYFYWYRQILGQKVEFLVSFYNNEISEKSEIFDDQFSVERPDGSNFTLKIRSTKLEDSAMYFCASSERTGGYTGELFFGEGSRLTVL.

The chain is built from TRBV28 and TRBJ2-7; perhaps TRBD1 as D (6 bases). Deletions cut 2 bases from V and 4 bases from J, with 12 bases between. CDR3 length equals 14 residues. Germline CDR1 is MDHEN and CDR2 is SYDVKM. CDR3 nucleotides: TGTGCCAGCAGTTTAGGGACACTCCCTTACGAGCAGTACTTC. It translates to CASSLGTLPYEQYF. Full variable domain (missing parts from reference TRBV28 and TRBJ2-7): DVKVTQSSRYLVKRTGEKVFLECVQDMDHENMFWYRQDPGLGLRLIYFSYDVKMKEKGDIPEGYSVSREKKERFSLILESASTNQTSMYLCASSLGTLPYEQYFGPGTRLTVT.

The chain employs TRBV9 and TRBJ2-1; D remains ambiguous. The germline V gene encodes CDR1 SGDLS and CDR2 YYNGEE. The CDR3 runs to 11 residues. Deletions cut 4 bases from V and 6 bases from J, with 5 bases between. The CDR3 bases are TGTGCCAGCAGCACGAGCAATGAGCAGTTCTTC. As protein: CASSTSNEQFF.

This rearrangement joins TRBV5-4 to TRBJ2-3; 11 bases are a match to TRBD2. Germline V lookup: CDR1 SGHNT, CDR2 YYREEE (reference sequence). The CDR3 is 18 residues long. V dropped 0 bases and J dropped 0; count of bases not matched to a gene: 6. The CDR3 here is CASSLDQGLAASTDTQYF. The CDR3, as DNA: TGTGCCAGCAGCTTGGACCAGGGACTAGCGGCTAGCACAGATACGCAGTATTTT.

V is TRBV7-2 and J is TRBJ2-5; 7 positions agree with TRBD2. The CDR3 is 14 residues long. V trimming: 1 base; J trimming: 5 bases; junction bases outside the gene matches: 4. Germline V lookup: CDR1 SGHTA, CDR2 FQGNSA. The CDR3 spells CASSLGGGRETQYF. As DNA, the CDR3 is TGTGCCAGCAGCTTAGGCGGGGGTCGGGAGACCCAGTACTTC.

For this clone: Its ends do not fully match the called genes, so a read error is possible. J is TRBJ1-2 and V is TRBV30, with 9 bases matching TRBD1. This CDR3 spans 16 amino acids. Looked up from germline, CDR1 is GTSNPN and CDR2 is SVGIG (reference sequence). CDR3 sequence (DNA): TGTGCCTCCACCGGGACAGGGAATAACCCAACCTATGGCTACCCCTTC. Its translation is CASTGTGNNPTYGYPF.

This sequence joins TRBV28 and TRBJ1-6; no reliable D call. Germline CDR1 is MDHEN and CDR2 is SYDVKM. CDR3 length: 15 amino acids. Between the trimmed V and J ends, which lost 7 bases and 7 bases, there was a span of 17 bases. For the CDR3, the DNA is TGTGCCAGCACCTCAAATGCCGGGGTGAATTCACCCCTCCACTTT. Protein: CASTSNAGVNSPLHF.

This sequence joins TRBV5-4 and TRBJ1-5; D gene unclear. This CDR3 has 15 amino acids. The germline V and J ends were trimmed by 9 bases and 2 bases, with 18 bases remaining between them. In germline, CDR1 is SGHNT, CDR2 YYREEE (reference sequence). The CDR3 here is CATSGDPSGNQPQHF. CDR3 DNA: TGTGCCACCTCAGGTGATCCTTCCGGCAATCAGCCCCAGCATTTT.

Turning to this clone: Other nucleotide sequences from this sample produce the same CDR3. V and J are TRBV7-2 and TRBJ1-2, with TRBD1 as a possible D gene (5 bases). The CDR3 loop spans 14 amino acids. Germline V gene sequence: CDR1 SGHTA, CDR2 FQGNSA. Trimming pared 5 bases from V and 0 bases from J, leaving 10 bases between. The DNA of the CDR3 is TGTGCCAGCAGCCTGGGGGGAGCTAACTATGGCTACACCTTC. It specifies CASSLGGANYGYTF. The variable domain in full, completed from reference TRBV7-2 and TRBJ1-2, reads GAGVSQSPSNKVTEKGKDVELRCDPISGHTALYWYRQSLGQGLEFLIYFQGNSAPDKSGLPSDRFSAERTGGSVSTLTIQRTQQEDSAVYLCASSLGGANYGYTFGSGTRLTVV.

J is TRBJ1-1 and V is TRBV5-1, with D perhaps TRBD1 (5 bases). This CDR3 is built from 12 residues. In germline, CDR1 is SGHRS, CDR2 YFSETQ. V was clipped by 4 bases and J by 1 base, with 5 bases between them. CDR3 DNA: TGCGCCAGCAGCACAGGGAACACTGAAGCTTTCTTT. As protein: CASSTGNTEAFF.

V is TRBV6-5 and J is TRBJ2-1; D unresolved. From germline, CDR1 is MNHEY and CDR2 SVGAGI. The CDR3 runs to 15 residues. V lost 0 bases, J lost 7 bases, and 13 bases lay in between. As DNA, the CDR3 is TGTGCCAGCAGTTACTCCGGAGTAACCGAAAATGAGCAGTTCTTC. Translation: CASSYSGVTENEQFF.

The rearrangement uses TRBV7-8 and TRBJ2-7; TRBD2 is a possible D gene (5 bases). The CDR3 is 15 residues long. The germline V gene encodes CDR1 SGHVS and CDR2 FQNEAQ. V dropped 8 bases and J dropped 4 bases, with 21 bases sitting between them. CDR3 residues: CASSQSGLASYEQYF. The CDR3 DNA follows: TGTGCCAGCTCCCAGTCTGGGCTAGCTTCTTACGAGCAGTACTTC.

This chain joins TRBV5-1 and TRBJ2-3, with 12 nucleotides matching TRBD2. This CDR3 is built from 17 residues. Unmatched junction bases numbered 5, after V lost 2 bases and J lost 1 base. Germline CDR1 is SGHRS and CDR2 is YFSETQ. CDR3 nucleotides: TGCGCCAGCAGCTTTTGGCCTAGCGGGGGGGGCACAGATACGCAGTATTTT. Amino acid sequence: CASSFWPSGGGTDTQYF.

The gene calls are TRBV10-3 and TRBJ2-5, with 14 bases aligning to TRBD2. The ends lost 10 bases at V and 5 bases at J; junction bases unmatched: 9. Germline loops: CDR1 ENHRY, CDR2 SYGVKD. The CDR3 loop spans 15 amino acids. As DNA, the CDR3 is TGTGCCACCAGCGAGGGGACTAGCGGGGGTGAGACCCAGTACTTC. It encodes CATSEGTSGGETQYF.